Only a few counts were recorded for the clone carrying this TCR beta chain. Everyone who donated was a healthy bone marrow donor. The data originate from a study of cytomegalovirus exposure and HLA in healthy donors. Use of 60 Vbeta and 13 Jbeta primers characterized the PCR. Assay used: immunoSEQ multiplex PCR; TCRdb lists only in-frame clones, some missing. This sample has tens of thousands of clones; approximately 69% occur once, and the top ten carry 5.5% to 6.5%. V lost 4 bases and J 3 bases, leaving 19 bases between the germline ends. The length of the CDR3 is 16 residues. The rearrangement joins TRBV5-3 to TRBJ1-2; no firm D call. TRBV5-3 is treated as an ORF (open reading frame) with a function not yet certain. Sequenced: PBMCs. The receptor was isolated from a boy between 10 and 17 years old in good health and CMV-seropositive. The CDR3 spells CARSKNPGRWDYGYTF. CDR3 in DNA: TGTGCCAGAAGCAAAAACCCGGGTCGTTGGGACTATGGCTACACCTTC.